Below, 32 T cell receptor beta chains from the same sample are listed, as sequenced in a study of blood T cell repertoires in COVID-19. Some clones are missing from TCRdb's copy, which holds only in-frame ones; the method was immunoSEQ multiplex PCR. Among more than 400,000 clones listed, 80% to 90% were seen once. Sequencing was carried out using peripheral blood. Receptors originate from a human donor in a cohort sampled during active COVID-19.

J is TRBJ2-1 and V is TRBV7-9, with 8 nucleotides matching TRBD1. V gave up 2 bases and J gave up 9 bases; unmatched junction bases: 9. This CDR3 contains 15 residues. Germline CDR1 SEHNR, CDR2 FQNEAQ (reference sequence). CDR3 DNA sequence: TGTGCCAGCAGCTTACTATATTTACAGGGGGGTGAGCAGTTCTTC. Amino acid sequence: CASSLLYLQGGEQFF. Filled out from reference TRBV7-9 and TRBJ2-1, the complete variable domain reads DTGVSQNPRHKITKRGQNVTFRCDPISEHNRLYWYRQTLGQGPEFLTYFQNEAQLEKSRLLSDRFSAERPKGSFSTLEIQRTEQGDSAMYLCASSLLYLQGGEQFFGPGTRLTVL.

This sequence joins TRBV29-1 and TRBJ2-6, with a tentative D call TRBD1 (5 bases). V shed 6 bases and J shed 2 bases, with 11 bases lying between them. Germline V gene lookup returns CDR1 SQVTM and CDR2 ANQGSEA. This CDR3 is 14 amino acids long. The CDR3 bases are TGCAGCGTGCTTCAGGGTACTGGGGCCAACGTCCTGACTTTC. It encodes CSVLQGTGANVLTF.

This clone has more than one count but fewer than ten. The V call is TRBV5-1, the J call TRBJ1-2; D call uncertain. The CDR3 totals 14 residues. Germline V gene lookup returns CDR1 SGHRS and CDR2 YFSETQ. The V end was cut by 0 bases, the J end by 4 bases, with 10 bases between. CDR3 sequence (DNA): TGCGCCAGCAGCTTGGATCTTCTCAGCTATGGCTACACCTTC. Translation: CASSLDLLSYGYTF.

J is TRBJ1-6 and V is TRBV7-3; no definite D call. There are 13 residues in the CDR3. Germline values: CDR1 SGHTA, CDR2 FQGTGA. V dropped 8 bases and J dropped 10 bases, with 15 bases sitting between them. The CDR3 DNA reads TGTGCCAGCGCGAAGGAGTCGGGATCACCCCTCCACTTT. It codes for CASAKESGSPLHF.

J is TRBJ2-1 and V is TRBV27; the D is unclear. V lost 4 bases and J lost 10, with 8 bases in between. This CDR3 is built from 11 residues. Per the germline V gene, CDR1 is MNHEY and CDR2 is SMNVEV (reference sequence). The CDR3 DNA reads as TGTGCCAGCAGTTCCCCGGTCGAGCAGTTCTTC. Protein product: CASSSPVEQFF.

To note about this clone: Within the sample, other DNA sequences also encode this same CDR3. The CDR3 sequence is CASSLAGGPYNEQFF. The CDR3 nucleotides read TGTGCCAGCAGTCTAGCGGGAGGCCCCTACAATGAGCAGTTCTTC. V usage is TRBV6-6 and J usage is TRBJ2-1, with TRBD2 matching 11 bases. Germline CDR1 MNHNY, CDR2 SVGAGI (reference sequence). This CDR3 has 15 residues. V was clipped by 5 bases and J by 2 bases; unmatched bases: 2.

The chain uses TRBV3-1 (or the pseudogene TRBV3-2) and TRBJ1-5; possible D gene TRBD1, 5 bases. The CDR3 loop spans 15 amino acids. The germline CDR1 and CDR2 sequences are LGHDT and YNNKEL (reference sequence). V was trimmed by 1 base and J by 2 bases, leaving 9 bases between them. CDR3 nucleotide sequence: TGTGCCAGCAGCCAAGGCGCAGGGCGCAATCAGCCCCAGCATTTT. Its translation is CASSQGAGRNQPQHF.

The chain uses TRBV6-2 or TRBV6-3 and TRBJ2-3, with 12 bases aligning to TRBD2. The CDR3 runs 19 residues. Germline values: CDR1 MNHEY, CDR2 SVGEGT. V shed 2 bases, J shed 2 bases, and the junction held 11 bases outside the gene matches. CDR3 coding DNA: TGTGCCAGCAGTTACCCTACCCGAGGACTAGCGGGAAACACAGATACGCAGTATTTT. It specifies CASSYPTRGLAGNTDTQYF.

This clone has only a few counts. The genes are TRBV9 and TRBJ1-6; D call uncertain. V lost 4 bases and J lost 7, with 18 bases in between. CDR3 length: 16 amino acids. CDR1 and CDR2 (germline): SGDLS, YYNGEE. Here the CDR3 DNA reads TGTGCCAGCAGCCCCGGACTGGAAGTAATAAATTCACCCCTCCACTTT. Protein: CASSPGLEVINSPLHF.

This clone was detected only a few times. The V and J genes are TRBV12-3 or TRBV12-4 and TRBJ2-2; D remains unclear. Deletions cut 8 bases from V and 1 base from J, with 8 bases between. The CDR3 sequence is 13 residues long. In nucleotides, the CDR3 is TGTGCCAGCTCCGACAAGAACACCGGGGAGCTGTTTTTT. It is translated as CASSDKNTGELFF.

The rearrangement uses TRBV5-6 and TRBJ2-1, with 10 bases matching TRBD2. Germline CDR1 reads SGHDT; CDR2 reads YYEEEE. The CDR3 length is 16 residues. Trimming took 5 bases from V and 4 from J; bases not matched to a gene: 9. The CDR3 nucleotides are TGTGCCAGCAGTATTCCGACTAGCGGGTATTACAATGAGCAGTTCTTC. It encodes CASSIPTSGYYNEQFF. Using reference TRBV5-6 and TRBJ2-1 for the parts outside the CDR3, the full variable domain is DAGVTQSPTHLIKTRGQQVTLRCSPKSGHDTVSWYQQALGQGPQFIFQYYEEEERQRGNFPDRFSGHQFPNYSSELNVNALLLGDSALYLCASSIPTSGYYNEQFFGPGTRLTVL.

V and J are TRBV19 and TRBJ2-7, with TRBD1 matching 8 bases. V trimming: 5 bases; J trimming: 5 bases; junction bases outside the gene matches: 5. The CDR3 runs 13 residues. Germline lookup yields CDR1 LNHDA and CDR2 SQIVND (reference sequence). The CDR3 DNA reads TGTGCCAGTAGTCTGAACAGGGGGGACGAGCAGTACTTC. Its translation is CASSLNRGDEQYF.

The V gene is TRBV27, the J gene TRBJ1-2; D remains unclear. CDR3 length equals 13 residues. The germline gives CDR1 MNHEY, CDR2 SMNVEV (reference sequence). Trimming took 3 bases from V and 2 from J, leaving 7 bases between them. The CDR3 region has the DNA TGTGCCAGCAGTTTTGGAGGGAACTATGGCTACACCTTC. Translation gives CASSFGGNYGYTF.

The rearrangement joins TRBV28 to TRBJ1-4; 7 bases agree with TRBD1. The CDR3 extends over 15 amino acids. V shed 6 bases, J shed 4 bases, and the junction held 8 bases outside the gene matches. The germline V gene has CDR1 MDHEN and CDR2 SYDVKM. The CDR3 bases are TGTGCCAGCAGCCCGACTCAGGGGGATAATGAAAAACTGTTTTTT. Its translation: CASSPTQGDNEKLFF.

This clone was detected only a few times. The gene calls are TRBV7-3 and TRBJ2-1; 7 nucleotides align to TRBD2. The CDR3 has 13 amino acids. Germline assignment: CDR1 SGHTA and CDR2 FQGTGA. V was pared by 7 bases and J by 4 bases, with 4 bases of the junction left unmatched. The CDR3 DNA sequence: TGTGCCAGCAAACTAGCGCCTTACAATGAGCAGTTCTTC. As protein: CASKLAPYNEQFF.

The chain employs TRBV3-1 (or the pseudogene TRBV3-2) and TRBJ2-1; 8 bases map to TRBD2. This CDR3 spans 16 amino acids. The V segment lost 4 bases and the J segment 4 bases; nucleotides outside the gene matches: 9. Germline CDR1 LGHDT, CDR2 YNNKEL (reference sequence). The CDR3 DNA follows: TGTGCCAGCAGCCTGTACGGGGGGGCCCAATACAATGAGCAGTTCTTC. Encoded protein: CASSLYGGAQYNEQFF.

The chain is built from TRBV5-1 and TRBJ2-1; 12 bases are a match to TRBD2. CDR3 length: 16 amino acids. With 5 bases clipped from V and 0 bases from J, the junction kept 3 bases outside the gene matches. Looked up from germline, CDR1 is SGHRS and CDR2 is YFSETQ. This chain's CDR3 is CASRQTSGSSYNEQFF. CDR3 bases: TGCGCCAGCAGACAGACTAGCGGGAGCTCCTACAATGAGCAGTTCTTC.

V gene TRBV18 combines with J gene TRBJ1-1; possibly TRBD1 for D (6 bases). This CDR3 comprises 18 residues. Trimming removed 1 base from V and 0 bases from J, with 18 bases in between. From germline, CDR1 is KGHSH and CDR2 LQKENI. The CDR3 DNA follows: TGTGCCAGCTCACCACGGACAGCCATCCCAGGGGTGAACACTGAAGCTTTCTTT. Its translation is CASSPRTAIPGVNTEAFF.

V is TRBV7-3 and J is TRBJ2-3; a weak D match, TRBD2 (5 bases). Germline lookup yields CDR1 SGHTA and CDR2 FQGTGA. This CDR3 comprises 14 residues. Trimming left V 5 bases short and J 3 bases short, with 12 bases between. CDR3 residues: CASSPRDQTDTQYF. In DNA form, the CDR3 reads TGTGCCAGCAGCCCCCGGGATCAAACAGATACGCAGTATTTT. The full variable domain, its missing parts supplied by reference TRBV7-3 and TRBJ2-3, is GAGVSQTPSNKVTEKGKYVELRCDPISGHTALYWYRQSLGQGPEFLIYFQGTGAADDSGLPNDRFFAVRPEGSVSTLKIQRTERGDSAVYLCASSPRDQTDTQYFGPGTRLTVL.

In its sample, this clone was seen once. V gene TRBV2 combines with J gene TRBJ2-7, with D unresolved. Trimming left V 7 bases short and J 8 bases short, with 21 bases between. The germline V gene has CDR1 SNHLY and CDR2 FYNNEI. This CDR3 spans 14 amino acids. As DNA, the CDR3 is TGTGCCAGCACCGACAAGTCGCCACATTACAAGCAGTACTTC. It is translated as CASTDKSPHYKQYF.

The CDR3 DNA reads TGTGCCAGCTCACCACGGGGACTAGCGATAACCTACAATGAGCAGTTCTTC. It codes for CASSPRGLAITYNEQFF. The chain joins TRBV18 to TRBJ2-1; 10 bases align to TRBD2. The CDR3 sequence is 17 residues long. V gave up 1 base and J gave up 2 bases; unmatched junction bases: 5. Germline-derived CDR1 and CDR2 are KGHSH and LQKENI.

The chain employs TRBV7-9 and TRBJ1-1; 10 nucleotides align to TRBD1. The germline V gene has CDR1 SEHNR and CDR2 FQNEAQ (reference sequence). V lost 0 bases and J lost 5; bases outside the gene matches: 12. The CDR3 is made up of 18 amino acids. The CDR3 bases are TGTGCCAGCAGCTTAGCTTTGACAGGGGGCCTCCGTGGAACTGAAGCTTTCTTT. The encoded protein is CASSLALTGGLRGTEAFF.

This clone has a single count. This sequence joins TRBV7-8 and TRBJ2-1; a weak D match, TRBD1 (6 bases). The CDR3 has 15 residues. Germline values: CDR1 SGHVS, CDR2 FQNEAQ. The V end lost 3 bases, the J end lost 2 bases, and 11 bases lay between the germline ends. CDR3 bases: TGTGCCAGCAGCTTGGGACACGGCCCCTACAATGAGCAGTTCTTC. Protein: CASSLGHGPYNEQFF.

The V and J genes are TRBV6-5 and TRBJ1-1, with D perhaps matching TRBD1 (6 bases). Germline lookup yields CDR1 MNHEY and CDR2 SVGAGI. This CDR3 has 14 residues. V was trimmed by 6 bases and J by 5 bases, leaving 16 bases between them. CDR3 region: CASSRGGLGTEAFF. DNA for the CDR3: TGTGCCAGCAGCCGGGGGGGCTTAGGGACTGAAGCTTTCTTT.

The CDR3 region is CASSYLGASSNQPQHF. The CDR3 region has the DNA TGTGCCAGCAGTTACTTGGGGGCGTCTAGCAATCAGCCCCAGCATTTT. The chain joins TRBV6-2 or TRBV6-3 to TRBJ1-5, with D perhaps matching TRBD1 (6 bases). Germline CDR1 and CDR2: MNHEY and SVGEGT. This CDR3 comprises 16 residues. The V end was cut by 1 base, the J end by 0 bases, with 10 bases between.

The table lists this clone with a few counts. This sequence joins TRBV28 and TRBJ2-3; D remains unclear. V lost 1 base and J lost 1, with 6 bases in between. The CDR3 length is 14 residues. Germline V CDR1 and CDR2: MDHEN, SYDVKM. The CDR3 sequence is CASSLSVRTDTQYF. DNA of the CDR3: TGTGCCAGCAGTTTATCGGTCCGCACAGATACGCAGTATTTT.

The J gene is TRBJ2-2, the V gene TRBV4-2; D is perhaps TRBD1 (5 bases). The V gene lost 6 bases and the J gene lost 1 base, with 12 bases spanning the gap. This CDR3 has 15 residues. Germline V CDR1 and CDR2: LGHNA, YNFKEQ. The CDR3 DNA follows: TGTGCCAGCAGACCCTCTACAGGGAACACCGGGGAGCTGTTTTTT. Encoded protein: CASRPSTGNTGELFF.

DNA of the CDR3: TGTGCCACTAACAGGGGGACCGGGGAGCTGTTTTTT. Amino acids: CATNRGTGELFF. The chain has TRBV19 and TRBJ2-2; 8 bases align to TRBD1. The CDR3 totals 12 residues. Germline V gene data show CDR1 as LNHDA and CDR2 as SQIVND (reference sequence). Trimming cost V 10 bases and J 5 bases; bases outside gene matches: 3.

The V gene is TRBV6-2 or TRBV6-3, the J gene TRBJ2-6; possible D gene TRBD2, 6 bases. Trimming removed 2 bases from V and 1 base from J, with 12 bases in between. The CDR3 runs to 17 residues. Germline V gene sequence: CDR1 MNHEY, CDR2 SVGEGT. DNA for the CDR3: TGTGCCAGCAGTTACCACGGGAGTATTTCTGGGGCCAACGTCCTGACTTTC. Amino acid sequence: CASSYHGSISGANVLTF.

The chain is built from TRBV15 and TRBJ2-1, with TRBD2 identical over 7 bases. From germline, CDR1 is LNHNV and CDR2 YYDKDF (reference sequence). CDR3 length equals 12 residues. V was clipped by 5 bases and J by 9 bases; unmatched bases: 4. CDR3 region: CATSGGRGEQFF. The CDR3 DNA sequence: TGTGCCACCAGCGGAGGGAGGGGTGAGCAGTTCTTC.

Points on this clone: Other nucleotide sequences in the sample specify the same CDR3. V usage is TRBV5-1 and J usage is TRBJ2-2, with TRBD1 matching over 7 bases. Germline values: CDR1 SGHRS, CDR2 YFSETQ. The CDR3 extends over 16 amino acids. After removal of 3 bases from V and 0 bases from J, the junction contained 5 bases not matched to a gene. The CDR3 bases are TGCGCCAGCAGCTCGCCGGGACAGACGAACACCGGGGAGCTGTTTTTT. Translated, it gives CASSSPGQTNTGELFF.

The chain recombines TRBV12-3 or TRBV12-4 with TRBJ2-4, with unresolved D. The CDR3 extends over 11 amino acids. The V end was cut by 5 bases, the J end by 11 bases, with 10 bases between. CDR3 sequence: CASSPGFVQYF. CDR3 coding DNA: TGTGCCAGCAGTCCCGGGTTTGTTCAGTACTTC.